Listed here are 5 T cell receptor beta chains from one sample, sequenced in a study of OX40 agonist ivuxolimab in advanced cancers. TCRdb keeps only in-frame clones here, not all; method: immunoSEQ multiplex PCR. Of about 99,000 clones in the sample, roughly 95% were seen once. Material: CD4+ or CD8+ T cells sorted from blood, obtained in a trial of the OX40 agonist ivuxolimab. The origin of the receptors is an adult with an advanced solid tumor such as melanoma, head and neck, liver or kidney cancer.

The chain carries TRBV27 and TRBJ2-1; no definite D call. The CDR3 is 13 amino acids. Germline V lookup: CDR1 MNHEY, CDR2 SMNVEV (reference sequence). Deletions cut 5 bases from V and 1 base from J, with 6 bases between. CDR3 sequence: CASSTTSYNEQFF. DNA of the CDR3: TGTGCCAGCAGTACTACGTCCTACAATGAGCAGTTCTTC.

The chain couples TRBV14 to TRBJ2-3; D is perhaps TRBD2 (5 bases). The germline V gene encodes CDR1 SGHDN and CDR2 FVKESK. V was clipped by 5 bases and J by 0 bases, with 12 bases between them. This CDR3 has 15 amino acids. CDR3 coding DNA: TGTGCCAGCAGCTGGGGAGCGATGAGCACAGATACGCAGTATTTT. This codes for CASSWGAMSTDTQYF. Variable domain in full (rest from reference TRBV14 and TRBJ2-3): EAGVTQFPSHSVIEKGQTVTLRCDPISGHDNLYWYRRVMGKEIKFLLHFVKESKQDESGMPNNRFLAERTGGTYSTLKVQPAELEDSGVYFCASSWGAMSTDTQYFGPGTRLTVL.

The V call is TRBV15, the J call TRBJ1-2; D may be TRBD1 (6 bases). From germline, CDR1 is LNHNV and CDR2 YYDKDF (reference sequence). The CDR3 consists of 18 residues. Trimming cost V 0 bases and J 3 bases, with 20 bases left between them. In nucleotides, the CDR3 is TGTGCCACCAGCAGAGATTCCTTGACAGGCGGGAAAGACTATGGCTACACCTTC. It translates to CATSRDSLTGGKDYGYTF.

The rearrangement links TRBV4-2 to TRBJ2-3, with 7 bases lining up with TRBD2. V dropped 3 bases and J dropped 0; count of bases not matched to a gene: 9. CDR3 size: 17 residues. Germline values: CDR1 LGHNA, CDR2 YNFKEQ. The CDR3 DNA is TGTGCCAGCAGCCAGGAGGGTGGCGGGGGAAGCACAGATACGCAGTATTTT. Encoded protein: CASSQEGGGGSTDTQYF.

This clone is a singleton in its sample. J is TRBJ2-1 and V is TRBV28; D is ambiguous. Trimming stripped 1 base from V and 4 bases from J, with 11 bases between. This CDR3 contains 15 residues. Germline CDR1 and CDR2: MDHEN and SYDVKM. As DNA, the CDR3 is TGTGCCAGCAGTTTATCCCAAAGTATTTACAATGAGCAGTTCTTC. It specifies CASSLSQSIYNEQFF.